The sequence of this T cell receptor beta chain was determined in a study of blood T cell repertoires in COVID-19. CDR1 and CDR2 from the germline V gene are DFQATT and SNEGSKA (reference sequence). Trimming took off 3 bases at V and 0 bases at J, with 15 bases between the two ends. CDR3 length: 16 residues. Original analysis: Estimates of nucleated cell counts were drawn from the amplification of reference gene primers. Produced via immunoSEQ multiplex PCR; TCRdb's table is partial and in-frame only. D and trimming were read from the DNA, whereas the V and J calls and clone size are those reported in that table. This table has 150,000 to 200,000 clones, roughly four fifths appearing once.

Material: peripheral blood. The receptor comes from a woman at least 80 years old with acute or convalescent COVID-19. The chain joins TRBV20-1 to TRBJ2-1; D is perhaps TRBD2 (6 bases). The DNA for the CDR3 is TGCAGTGCTAGTGATCTTCTAGCGACCTCCTACAATGAGCAGTTCTTC. This codes for CSASDLLATSYNEQFF.